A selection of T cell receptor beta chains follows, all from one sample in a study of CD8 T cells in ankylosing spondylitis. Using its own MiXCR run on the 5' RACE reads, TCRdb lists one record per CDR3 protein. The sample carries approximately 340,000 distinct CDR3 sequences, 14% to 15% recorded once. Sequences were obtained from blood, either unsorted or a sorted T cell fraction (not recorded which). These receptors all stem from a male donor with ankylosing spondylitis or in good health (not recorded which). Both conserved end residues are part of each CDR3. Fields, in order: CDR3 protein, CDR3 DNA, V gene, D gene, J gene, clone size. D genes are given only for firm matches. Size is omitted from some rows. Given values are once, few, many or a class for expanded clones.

CDR3aa: CASSAAGTSGAVQYF
CDR3nt: TGTGCCAGCAGTGCCGCCGGGACTAGCGGGGCTGTGCAGTACTTC
v_gene: TRBV12-3/TRBV12-4
d_gene: TRBD2
j_gene: TRBJ2-7
abundance: .

CDR3aa: CASSKERSSYGYTF
CDR3nt: TGTGCCAGCAGCAAAGAACGGAGTAGCTATGGCTACACCTTC
v_gene: TRBV21-1
d_gene: .
j_gene: TRBJ1-2
abundance: many

CDR3aa: CASSLERGLDKNIQYF
CDR3nt: TGTGCCAGCAGTTTGGAGAGGGGGCTCGACAAAAACATTCAGTACTTC
v_gene: TRBV12-3/TRBV12-4
d_gene: TRBD1
j_gene: TRBJ2-4
abundance: .

CDR3aa: CASSTGTGPGELFF
CDR3nt: TGCGCCAGCAGCACTGGGACAGGGCCCGGGGAGCTGTTTTTT
v_gene: TRBV5-1
d_gene: TRBD1
j_gene: TRBJ2-2
abundance: few

CDR3aa: CASSPGAGLLMNTEAFF
CDR3nt: TGTGCCAGCAGCCCAGGGGCGGGCCTGCTGATGAACACTGAAGCTTTCTTT
v_gene: TRBV3-1
d_gene: .
j_gene: TRBJ1-1
abundance: many

CDR3aa: CATESGLAGSTDTQYF
CDR3nt: TGTGCCACGGAATCTGGACTAGCGGGAAGCACAGATACGCAGTATTTT
v_gene: TRBV24-1
d_gene: TRBD2
j_gene: TRBJ2-3
abundance: .

CDR3aa: CASSQEVGSVKNIQYF
CDR3nt: TGTGCCAGCAGCCAAGAGGTCGGGAGTGTCAAAAACATTCAGTACTTC
v_gene: TRBV3-1
d_gene: .
j_gene: TRBJ2-4
abundance: .

CDR3aa: CSARARGTSVSPPGDTQYF
CDR3nt: TGCAGTGCTAGAGCTAGAGGGACTAGCGTCTCCCCACCTGGAGATACGCAGTATTTT
v_gene: TRBV20-1
d_gene: TRBD2
j_gene: TRBJ2-3
abundance: once

CDR3aa: CASSADRGQPQHF
CDR3nt: TGTGCCAGCAGTGCGGACAGGGGACAGCCCCAGCATTTT
v_gene: TRBV7-2
d_gene: TRBD1
j_gene: TRBJ1-5
abundance: few

CDR3aa: CASSYWDGTGYNEQFF
CDR3nt: TGTGCCAGCAGTTACTGGGATGGGACTGGGTACAATGAGCAGTTCTTC
v_gene: TRBV6-5
d_gene: .
j_gene: TRBJ2-1
abundance: .

CDR3aa: CASSLADINYGYTF
CDR3nt: TGCGCCAGCAGCTTGGCGGATATTAACTATGGCTACACCTTC
v_gene: TRBV5-1
d_gene: .
j_gene: TRBJ1-2
abundance: few

CDR3aa: CASSNTRSKETQYF
CDR3nt: TGTGCCAGCAGCAATACCCGGTCCAAAGAGACCCAGTACTTC
v_gene: TRBV21-1
d_gene: .
j_gene: TRBJ2-5
abundance: few

CDR3aa: CASRGREDTEAFF
CDR3nt: TGCGCCAGCAGGGGCAGGGAGGACACTGAAGCTTTCTTT
v_gene: TRBV5-1
d_gene: .
j_gene: TRBJ1-1
abundance: .

CDR3aa: CASSPRGPTTTDTQYF
CDR3nt: TGTGCCAGCAGCCCAAGGGGTCCCACAACCACAGATACGCAGTATTTT
v_gene: TRBV4-2
d_gene: .
j_gene: TRBJ2-3
abundance: .

CDR3aa: CASSPIPSLAGVNEQFF
CDR3nt: TGCGCCAGCAGCCCCATCCCCTCACTAGCGGGAGTAAATGAGCAGTTCTTC
v_gene: TRBV5-1
d_gene: TRBD2
j_gene: TRBJ2-1
abundance: many

CDR3aa: CASSFGYRGYEQYF
CDR3nt: TGTGCCAGCAGCTTTGGCTACAGGGGCTACGAGCAGTACTTC
v_gene: TRBV5-6
d_gene: TRBD1
j_gene: TRBJ2-7
abundance: .

CDR3aa: CAIRPGRDNSPLHF
CDR3nt: TGTGCCATCAGACCGGGACGGGATAATTCACCCCTCCACTTT
v_gene: TRBV10-3
d_gene: .
j_gene: TRBJ1-6
abundance: few

CDR3aa: CATRDGSSYNEQFF
CDR3nt: TGTGCCACCAGAGACGGCAGCTCCTACAATGAGCAGTTCTTC
v_gene: TRBV10-3
d_gene: .
j_gene: TRBJ2-1
abundance: .

CDR3aa: CASSLGTLKETQYF
CDR3nt: TGTGCCAGCAGCTTGGGGACACTGAAAGAGACCCAGTACTTC
v_gene: TRBV5-4
d_gene: .
j_gene: TRBJ2-5
abundance: .

CDR3aa: CASSFGQLNTGELFF
CDR3nt: TGTGCCAGCAGTTTCGGTCAGTTAAACACCGGGGAGCTGTTTTTT
v_gene: TRBV27
d_gene: .
j_gene: TRBJ2-2
abundance: few

CDR3aa: CSARTLNGEPQHF
CDR3nt: TGCAGTGCCCGGACCCTAAACGGGGAGCCCCAGCATTTT
v_gene: TRBV20-1
d_gene: .
j_gene: TRBJ1-5
abundance: few

CDR3aa: CASSLASMNTEAFF
CDR3nt: TGCGCCAGCAGCTTGGCTAGCATGAACACTGAAGCTTTCTTT
v_gene: TRBV5-1
d_gene: .
j_gene: TRBJ1-1
abundance: few

CDR3aa: CASSPGRSEQYF
CDR3nt: TGTGCCAGCAGCCCTGGCCGGAGCGAGCAGTACTTC
v_gene: TRBV7-9
d_gene: .
j_gene: TRBJ2-7
abundance: .

CDR3aa: CASSYGGTGELFF
CDR3nt: TGTGCCAGCAGTTACGGCGGCACCGGGGAGCTGTTTTTT
v_gene: TRBV12-3/TRBV12-4
d_gene: .
j_gene: TRBJ2-2
abundance: few

CDR3aa: CASSPPTGNGYTF
CDR3nt: TGTGCCAGCAGTCCGCCGACAGGGAACGGCTACACCTTC
v_gene: TRBV12-3/TRBV12-4
d_gene: TRBD1
j_gene: TRBJ1-2
abundance: once

CDR3aa: CASTPVVQGLNTEAFF
CDR3nt: TGTGCCAGCACACCCGTCGTACAGGGACTGAACACTGAAGCTTTCTTT
v_gene: TRBV18
d_gene: .
j_gene: TRBJ1-1
abundance: few

CDR3aa: CASSSGPDWDTQYF
CDR3nt: TGTGCCAGCAGCTCGGGTCCCGATTGGGATACGCAGTATTTT
v_gene: TRBV6-1
d_gene: .
j_gene: TRBJ2-3
abundance: .

CDR3aa: CASTTSGLQETQYF
CDR3nt: TGTGCCAGCACGACTAGCGGCCTTCAAGAGACCCAGTACTTC
v_gene: TRBV25-1
d_gene: TRBD2
j_gene: TRBJ2-5
abundance: .

CDR3aa: CASSVAGVSGGRRAGELFF
CDR3nt: TGTGCCAGCAGCGTAGCAGGAGTCAGCGGGGGTCGCCGCGCCGGGGAGCTGTTTTTT
v_gene: TRBV9
d_gene: TRBD2
j_gene: TRBJ2-2
abundance: many

CDR3aa: CASSHKYRGSSYGYTF
CDR3nt: TGTGCCAGCAGCCACAAATACAGGGGTTCGAGTTATGGCTACACCTTC
v_gene: TRBV7-9
d_gene: TRBD1
j_gene: TRBJ1-2
abundance: few

CDR3aa: CSVETSGHDNEQFF
CDR3nt: TGCAGCGTAGAGACTAGCGGCCACGACAATGAGCAGTTCTTC
v_gene: TRBV29-1
d_gene: TRBD2
j_gene: TRBJ2-1
abundance: few

CDR3aa: CASSWGRANQPQHF
CDR3nt: TGTGCCAGCAGCTGGGGGAGGGCCAATCAGCCCCAGCATTTT
v_gene: TRBV5-5
d_gene: .
j_gene: TRBJ1-5
abundance: .

CDR3aa: CASSSRDGEQYF
CDR3nt: TGTGCCAGCAGTTCTAGGGACGGCGAGCAGTACTTC
v_gene: TRBV7-9
d_gene: .
j_gene: TRBJ2-7
abundance: .

CDR3aa: CASSLTSGKETQYF
CDR3nt: TGCGCCAGCAGCTTGACTAGCGGGAAAGAGACCCAGTACTTC
v_gene: TRBV5-1
d_gene: TRBD2
j_gene: TRBJ2-5
abundance: .

CDR3aa: CASRLQGQVNSPLHF
CDR3nt: TGTGCCAGCAGGTTACAGGGGCAGGTTAATTCACCCCTCCACTTT
v_gene: TRBV12-3/TRBV12-4
d_gene: TRBD1
j_gene: TRBJ1-6
abundance: .

CDR3aa: CSVAGQPRFNQPQHF
CDR3nt: TGCAGTGTTGCGGGACAGCCAAGATTCAATCAGCCCCAGCATTTT
v_gene: TRBV20-1
d_gene: TRBD1
j_gene: TRBJ1-5
abundance: few

CDR3aa: CASSSWTGNQETQYF
CDR3nt: TGTGCCAGCAGCTCCTGGACAGGGAACCAAGAGACCCAGTACTTC
v_gene: TRBV7-9
d_gene: TRBD1
j_gene: TRBJ2-5
abundance: few

CDR3aa: CAILDRGNLRNEQFF
CDR3nt: TGTGCCATCTTGGACAGGGGGAACCTTCGCAATGAGCAGTTCTTC
v_gene: TRBV19
d_gene: TRBD1
j_gene: TRBJ2-1
abundance: .

CDR3aa: CASSEGSILNTEAFF
CDR3nt: TGTGCCAGCAGCGAGGGGAGTATACTGAACACTGAAGCTTTCTTT
v_gene: TRBV9
d_gene: .
j_gene: TRBJ1-1
abundance: .